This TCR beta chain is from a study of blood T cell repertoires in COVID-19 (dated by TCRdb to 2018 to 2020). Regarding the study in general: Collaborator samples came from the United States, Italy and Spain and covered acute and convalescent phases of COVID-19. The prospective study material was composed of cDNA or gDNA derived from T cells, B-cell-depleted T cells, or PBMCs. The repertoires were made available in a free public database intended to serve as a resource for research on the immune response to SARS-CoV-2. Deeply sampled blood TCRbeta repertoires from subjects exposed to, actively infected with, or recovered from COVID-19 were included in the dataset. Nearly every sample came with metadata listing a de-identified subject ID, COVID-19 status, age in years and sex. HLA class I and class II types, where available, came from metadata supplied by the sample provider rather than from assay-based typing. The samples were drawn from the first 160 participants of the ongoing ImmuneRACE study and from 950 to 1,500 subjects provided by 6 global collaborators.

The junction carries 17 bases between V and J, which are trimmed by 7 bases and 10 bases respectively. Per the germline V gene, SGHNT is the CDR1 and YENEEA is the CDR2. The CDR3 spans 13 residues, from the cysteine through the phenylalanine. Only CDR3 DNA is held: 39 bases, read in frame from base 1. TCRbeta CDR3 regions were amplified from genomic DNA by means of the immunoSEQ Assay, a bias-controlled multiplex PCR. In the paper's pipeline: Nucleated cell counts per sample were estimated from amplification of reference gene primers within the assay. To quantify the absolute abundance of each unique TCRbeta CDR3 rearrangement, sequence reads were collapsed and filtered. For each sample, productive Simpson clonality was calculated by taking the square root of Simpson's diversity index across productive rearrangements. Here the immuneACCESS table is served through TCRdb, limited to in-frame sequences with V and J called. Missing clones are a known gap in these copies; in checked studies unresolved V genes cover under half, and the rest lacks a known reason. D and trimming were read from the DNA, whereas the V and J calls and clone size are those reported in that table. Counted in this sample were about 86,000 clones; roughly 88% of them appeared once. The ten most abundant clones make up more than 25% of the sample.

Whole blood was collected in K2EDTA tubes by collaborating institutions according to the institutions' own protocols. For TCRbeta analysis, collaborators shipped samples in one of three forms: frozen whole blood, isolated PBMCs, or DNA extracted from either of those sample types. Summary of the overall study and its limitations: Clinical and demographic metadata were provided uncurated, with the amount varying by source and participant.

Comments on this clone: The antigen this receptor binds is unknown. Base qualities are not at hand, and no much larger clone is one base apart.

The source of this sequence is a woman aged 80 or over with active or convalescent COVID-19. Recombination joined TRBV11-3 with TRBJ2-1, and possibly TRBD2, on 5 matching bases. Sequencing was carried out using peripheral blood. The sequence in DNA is TGTGCCAGCATGCGGAACGATGAGGGCGAGCAGTTCTTC. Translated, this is CASMRNDEGEQFF. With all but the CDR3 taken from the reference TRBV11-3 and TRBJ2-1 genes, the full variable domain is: EAGVVQSPRYKIIEKKQPVAFWCNPISGHNTLYWYLQNLGQGPELLIRYENEEAVDDSQLPKDRFSAERLKGVDSTLKIQPAELGDSAVYLCASMRNDEGEQFFGPGTRLTVL.